The 9 T cell receptor beta chains reported below all come from one sample, sequenced in a study of T cells after yellow fever vaccination (dated by TCRdb to the late 2010s). The library was produced with 5' RACE. The instrument given in TCRdb is Illumina NovaSeq 6000. TCRdb applied fastp at Q25 and MiXCR to the public reads, then kept only in-frame beta chains. A single entry per CDR3 protein holds the most common genes and DNA from its merged rows. The sample has about 220,000 distinct CDR3 sequences on record, approximately 3.2% of them singletons. Roughly 3.2% of the sample goes to the ten largest clones. The intended sense of this specimen's treatment or condition label: live attenuated yellow fever vaccine strain. The input for sequencing was CD4+ T cells sorted from PBMCs, taken 10 days after the yellow fever booster vaccination. These receptor sequences come from a man aged 18 to 35 who received the YFV17D yellow fever vaccine.

In its sample, this clonotype was seen many times. The J gene is TRBJ1-6, the V gene TRBV7-9; TRBD1 aligns across 7 bases. Germline V gene lookup returns CDR1 SEHNR and CDR2 FQNEAQ (reference sequence). Trimming took 5 bases from V and 10 from J; bases not matched to a gene: 5. This CDR3 spans 13 amino acids. CDR3 in amino acids: CASSLGTASPLHF. CDR3 coding DNA: TGTGCCAGCAGCCTCGGGACAGCCTCACCCCTCCACTTT.

There are many counts of this clonotype. V gene TRBV4-1 combines with J gene TRBJ2-1; 13 bases agree with TRBD2. The CDR3 sequence is 16 residues long. Germline V gives CDR1 MGHRA, CDR2 YSYEKL. V lost 3 bases and J lost 2; bases outside the gene matches: 1. The DNA for the CDR3 is TGCGCCAGCAGCCAGGGACTAGCGGGGACCTACAATGAGCAGTTCTTC. Translation gives CASSQGLAGTYNEQFF.

This clonotype was seen only a few times. The V gene is TRBV20-1, the J gene TRBJ1-2; D not certain. The V end was cut by 5 bases, the J end by 9 bases, with 19 bases between. This CDR3 is 13 amino acids long. Germline values: CDR1 DFQATT, CDR2 SNEGSKA (reference sequence). CDR3 protein: CSARASIVRSYTF. The CDR3 DNA follows: TGCAGTGCTCGGGCCTCAATAGTTAGGAGCTACACCTTC.

This clonotype has more than one count but fewer than ten. The chain has TRBV5-1 and TRBJ2-1; 11 positions agree with TRBD2. Germline trimming cut 7 bases from V and 4 bases from J; bases unmatched to any gene: 10. Germline CDR1 is SGHRS and CDR2 is YFSETQ. CDR3 length: 16 residues. CDR3 sequence reads: CASQFLTSGGYNEQFF. CDR3 coding DNA: TGCGCCAGCCAGTTTCTTACTAGCGGGGGATACAATGAGCAGTTCTTC.

The chain has TRBV9 and TRBJ2-6, with D hard to call. CDR1 SGDLS and CDR2 YYNGEE come from the germline V gene. This CDR3 contains 15 residues. V was cut by 1 base and J by 0 bases, with 5 bases left in between. The CDR3: CASSVQSSGANVLTF. The CDR3 DNA reads TGTGCCAGCAGCGTACAGTCCTCTGGGGCCAACGTCCTGACTTTC.

The CDR3 nucleotides are TGTGCCACGGAAGGGGGAGACACAGATACGCAGTATTTT. As protein: CATEGGDTDTQYF. J is TRBJ2-3 and V is TRBV24-1, with D tentatively TRBD1 (6 bases). The CDR3 covers 13 residues. CDR1 is KGHDR and CDR2 is SFDVKD in the germline V gene. The V gene lost 10 bases and the J gene lost 2 bases, with 12 bases spanning the gap.

This clonotype was seen repeatedly, ten times or more. The gene calls are TRBV5-1 and TRBJ2-7, with 8 bases identical to TRBD1. There are 15 residues in the CDR3. Trimming at V came to 0 bases and at J to 9 bases, leaving 11 bases not matched to a gene. Germline CDR1 SGHRS, CDR2 YFSETQ. The CDR3 spells CASSLDSQGGVVQYF. Written as DNA, the CDR3 is TGCGCCAGCAGCTTGGATTCACAGGGGGGTGTAGTGCAGTACTTC.

This clonotype was observed a few times. The gene calls are TRBV19 and TRBJ2-5; TRBD2 aligns across 12 bases. The V gene end was trimmed by 1 base and the J gene end by 3 bases; junction bases not matched to a gene: 3. Germline V gene lookup returns CDR1 LNHDA and CDR2 SQIVND (reference sequence). This CDR3 has 16 residues. CDR3 DNA sequence: TGTGCCAGTAGTATAGTGACTAGCGGGGGAGAAGAGACCCAGTACTTC. Its protein product is CASSIVTSGGEETQYF.

This clonotype was picked up many times. The chain uses TRBV23-1 and TRBJ2-3; D is possibly TRBD1 (6 bases). TRBV23-1 is an open reading frame, and its role is uncertain. Trimming removed 3 bases at V and 6 bases at J, with 22 bases between. CDR3 length: 17 residues. The CDR3 bases are TGCGCCAGCAGTCATTCTCCTAAGCTAGGGACACGGGATACGCAGTATTTT. This translates into CASSHSPKLGTRDTQYF.